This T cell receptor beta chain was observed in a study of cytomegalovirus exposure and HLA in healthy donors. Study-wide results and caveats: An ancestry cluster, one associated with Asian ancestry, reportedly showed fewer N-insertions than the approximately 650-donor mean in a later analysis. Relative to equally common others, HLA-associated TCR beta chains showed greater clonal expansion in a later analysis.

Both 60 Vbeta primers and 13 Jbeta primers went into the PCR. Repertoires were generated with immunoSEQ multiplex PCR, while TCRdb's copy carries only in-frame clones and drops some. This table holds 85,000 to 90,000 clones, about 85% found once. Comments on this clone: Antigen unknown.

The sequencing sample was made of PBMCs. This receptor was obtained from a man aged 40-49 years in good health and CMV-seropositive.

In DNA, the CDR3 is TGTGCCAGCAGCGGGAACACAGGGGCCTGTAACTATGGCTACACCTTC. Residues: CASSGNTGACNYGYTF. The chain links TRBV21-1 to TRBJ1-2; TRBD1 reflects the table's D call only, with no check against the DNA. TRBV21-1 is an annotated pseudogene. The CDR3 is 16 residues long.